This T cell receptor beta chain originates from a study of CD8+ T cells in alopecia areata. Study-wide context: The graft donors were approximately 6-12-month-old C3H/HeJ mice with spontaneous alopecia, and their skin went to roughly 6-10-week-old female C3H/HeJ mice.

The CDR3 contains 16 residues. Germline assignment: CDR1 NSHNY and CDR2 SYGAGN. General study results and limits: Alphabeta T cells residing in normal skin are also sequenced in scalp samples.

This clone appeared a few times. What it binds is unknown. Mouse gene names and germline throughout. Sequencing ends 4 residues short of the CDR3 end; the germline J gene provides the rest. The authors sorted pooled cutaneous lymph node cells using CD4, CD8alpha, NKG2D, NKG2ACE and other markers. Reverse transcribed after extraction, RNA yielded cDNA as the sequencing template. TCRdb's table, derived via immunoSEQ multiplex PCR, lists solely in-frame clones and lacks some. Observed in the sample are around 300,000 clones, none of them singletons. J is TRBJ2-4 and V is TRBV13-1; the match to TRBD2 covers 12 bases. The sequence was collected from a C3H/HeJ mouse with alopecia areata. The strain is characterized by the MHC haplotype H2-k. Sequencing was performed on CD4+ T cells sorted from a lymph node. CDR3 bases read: TGTGCCAGCAGTGATGCATCGGGACTGGGGGGAAAC. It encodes CASSDASGLGGN. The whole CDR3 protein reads CASSDASGLGGNTLYF.